This T cell receptor beta chain stems from a study of blood T cell repertoires in COVID-19. Study background: The origin of the acute and convalescent COVID-19 samples was the United States, Italy and Spain.

Generated by immunoSEQ multiplex PCR, the TCRdb table keeps only in-frame clones and is missing some. The sample yields about 100,000 clones, approximately 90% seen once. This sequence originates from a woman older than 75 with acute or convalescent COVID-19. The sequencing sample was made of peripheral blood.

CDR3 DNA sequence: TGTGCCAGCAGCTTAGCGCGGACAGGGGGGAACAATGAGCAGTTCTTC. Its translation is CASSLARTGGNNEQFF. The chain is built from TRBV7-2 and TRBJ2-1, with 10 bases lining up with TRBD1. Germline-derived CDR1 and CDR2 are SGHTA and FQGNSA. V lost 0 bases to trimming and J lost 5 bases; unmatched junction nucleotides: 4. The length of the CDR3 is 16 residues.